This TCR beta chain stems from a study of blood T cells in healthy people across ages. Details on this clonotype: Its antigen is not known.

Trimming took off 1 base at V and 4 bases at J, with 10 bases between the two ends. This CDR3 region has 14 residues. Germline V gives CDR1 LGHDT, CDR2 YNNKEL (reference sequence). Study outcomes and limitations: The diversity estimates, figures obtained from one million T cells, were considered underestimates. Both higher diversity and more naive CD4+ cells marked long-lived donors when set against aged donors. Measured against age, TCR beta diversity per million T cells decreased in a roughly linear manner.

A second PCR of roughly 7 to 11 cycles used a sample-barcoded 5' primer and a J-beta primer mix. TCRdb processed the 5' RACE reads anew with MiXCR; each CDR3 protein has one entry. Of approximately 2,000,000 distinct CDR3 sequences in the sample, roughly 43% are singletons; the top ten hold roughly 23%. Sequenced material: blood. This chain uses TRBV3-1 with TRBJ1-2, with D maybe TRBD1 (6 bases). This TCR came from a human donor in good health. For the CDR3, the DNA is TGTGCCAGCAGCCAAGCGGACAGACGCTATGGCTACACCTTC. Its translation is CASSQADRRYGYTF. The complete variable domain, with remaining parts taken from reference TRBV3-1 and TRBJ1-2, reads DTAVSQTPKYLVTQMGNDKSIKCEQNLGHDTMYWYKQDSKKFLKIMFSYNNKELIINETVPNRFSPKSPDKAHLNLHINSLELGDSAVYFCASSQADRRYGYTFGSGTRLTVV.